The 21 T cell receptor beta chains in this list originate from one sample, sequenced in a study of T cell repertoires in Merkel cell carcinoma. The data were produced by immunoSEQ multiplex PCR, yet TCRdb's version contains in-frame clones alone and is incomplete. The data hold around 14,000 clones, with roughly 80% observed a single time. The specimen sequenced was tumor tissue. The receptors come from an adult with Merkel cell carcinoma.

This chain joins TRBV12-5 and TRBJ2-5, with D maybe TRBD2 (5 bases). V lost 3 bases, J lost 5 bases, and 10 bases lay in between. In germline, CDR1 is LGHNT, CDR2 FRNRAP. The length of the CDR3 is 13 residues. CDR3 sequence (DNA): TGTGCTAGTGGTTTACCTCCTAGCGAGACCCAGTACTTC. Its translation is CASGLPPSETQYF.

The chain has TRBV7-9 and TRBJ2-2; no firm D call. This CDR3 is 12 amino acids long. Trimming removed 5 bases from V and 7 bases from J, with 8 bases in between. Germline CDR1 and CDR2: SEHNR and FQNEAQ (reference sequence). CDR3 region: CASSTADGELFF. The CDR3 region has the DNA TGTGCCAGCAGCACTGCAGACGGGGAGCTGTTTTTT.

V usage is TRBV4-1 and J usage is TRBJ1-1; 7 nucleotides match TRBD1. The CDR3 contains 13 residues. CDR1 and CDR2 from the germline V gene are MGHRA and YSYEKL. J gave up 6 bases and V 4 bases, and 5 bases lay outside the gene matches. The CDR3 bases are TGCGCCAGCAGCCGCATCCAGGGGGCTGAAGCTTTCTTT. Translation gives CASSRIQGAEAFF.

This chain links TRBV6-5 with TRBJ1-1; D is unresolved. The CDR3 has 12 residues. The germline CDR1 and CDR2 sequences are MNHEY and SVGAGI. The V end lost 6 bases, the J end lost 8 bases, and 13 bases lay between the germline ends. The CDR3 DNA follows: TGTGCCAGCAGGGGTGGGTATCTCGAAGCTTTCTTT. This sequence encodes CASRGGYLEAFF.

The chain links TRBV3-1 (or the pseudogene TRBV3-2) to TRBJ2-5, with D tentatively TRBD1 (6 bases). Germline CDR1 LGHDT, CDR2 YNNKEL (reference sequence). This CDR3 has 15 amino acids. The V and J ends lost 3 bases and 4 bases respectively, with 15 bases between them. CDR3 region: CASSQALGRGETQYF. The CDR3, as DNA: TGTGCCAGCAGCCAGGCTCTGGGCAGGGGAGAGACCCAGTACTTC.

The chain has TRBV7-9 and TRBJ2-7; 7 nucleotides match TRBD2. The CDR3 loop spans 16 amino acids. V was pared by 5 bases and J by 1 base, with 11 bases of the junction left unmatched. From germline, CDR1 is SEHNR and CDR2 FQNEAQ (reference sequence). The DNA for the CDR3 is TGTGCCAGCAGCACAGACATGGCGGGAGCGTCCTACGAGCAGTACTTC. This translates into CASSTDMAGASYEQYF.

The chain carries TRBV7-9 and TRBJ1-2, with D maybe TRBD1 (5 bases). Trimming pared 1 base from V and 6 bases from J, leaving 18 bases between. Looked up from germline, CDR1 is SEHNR and CDR2 is FQNEAQ (reference sequence). The CDR3 spans 16 residues. The CDR3 here is CASSLVFPRVVDGYTF. The CDR3 DNA sequence: TGTGCCAGCAGCTTAGTGTTCCCCAGGGTGGTGGATGGCTACACCTTC.

This clone is medium-sized in the sample. The V and J genes are TRBV5-1 and TRBJ2-2; 8 bases are shared with TRBD2. Germline trimming cut 0 bases from V and 7 bases from J; bases unmatched to any gene: 5. The CDR3 contains 15 residues. Germline CDR1 is SGHRS and CDR2 is YFSETQ. This CDR3 reads CASSLEAGAVGELFF. The CDR3 DNA sequence: TGCGCCAGCAGCTTGGAAGCGGGAGCGGTCGGGGAGCTGTTTTTT. The variable domain in full, completed from reference TRBV5-1 and TRBJ2-2, reads KAGVTQTPRYLIKTRGQQVTLSCSPISGHRSVSWYQQTPGQGLQFLFEYFSETQRNKGNFPGRFSGRQFSNSRSEMNVSTLELGDSALYLCASSLEAGAVGELFFGEGSRLTVL.

In its sample, this clone is medium-sized. This rearrangement joins TRBV25-1 to TRBJ1-1, with D tentatively TRBD1 (5 bases). This CDR3 is 13 amino acids long. V dropped 2 bases and J dropped 3 bases, with 7 bases sitting between them. CDR1 and CDR2 (germline): MGHDK, SYGVNS. The CDR3 here is CASSEVGDTEAFF. CDR3 bases: TGTGCCAGCAGTGAAGTAGGGGACACTGAAGCTTTCTTT.

The chain couples TRBV10-1 to TRBJ1-6, with D hard to call. The CDR3 is made up of 13 amino acids. Trimming cost V 7 bases and J 6 bases, with 10 bases left between them. The germline gives CDR1 WNHNN, CDR2 SYGVQD (reference sequence). This chain's CDR3 is CASTPWCNSPLHF. The CDR3 coding sequence is TGCGCCAGCACCCCCTGGTGTAATTCACCCCTCCACTTT.

This clone was observed once. The J gene is TRBJ1-2, the V gene TRBV4-2; 7 nucleotides align to TRBD1. Germline values: CDR1 LGHNA, CDR2 YNFKEQ. This CDR3 has 18 amino acids. Trimming at V came to 3 bases and at J to 4 bases, leaving 17 bases not matched to a gene. The CDR3 reads CASSQPRGGQTALYGYTF. DNA of the CDR3: TGTGCCAGCAGCCAGCCCCGCGGGGGACAGACCGCCCTCTATGGCTACACCTTC.

This clone is medium-sized (0.01 to 0.1%) within its sample. The V gene is TRBV9, the J gene TRBJ1-1; tentatively, D is TRBD1 (6 bases). From germline, CDR1 is SGDLS and CDR2 YYNGEE. CDR3 length equals 14 residues. Trimming left V 3 bases short and J 1 base short, with 10 bases between. CDR3 protein: CASSATGGNTEAFF. Written as DNA, the CDR3 is TGTGCCAGCAGCGCGACAGGCGGGAACACTGAAGCTTTCTTT.

The V call is TRBV13, the J call TRBJ2-7; D unclear. V dropped 4 bases and J dropped 4 bases, with 8 bases sitting between them. Germline V gives CDR1 PRHDT, CDR2 FYEKMQ (reference sequence). CDR3 length: 12 residues. In nucleotides, the CDR3 is TGTGCCAGCAGCTCCGAAGGATACGAGCAGTACTTC. It codes for CASSSEGYEQYF.

This chain uses TRBV6-5 with TRBJ1-6, with TRBD1 matching 7 bases. CDR1 MNHEY and CDR2 SVGAGI come from the germline V gene. The CDR3 spans 14 residues. V was pared by 5 bases and J by 7 bases, with 5 bases of the junction left unmatched. The CDR3 DNA reads TGTGCCAGCAGTCCAACAGGGGTGAATTCACCCCTCCACTTT. This encodes CASSPTGVNSPLHF.

The V gene is TRBV14, the J gene TRBJ1-1; D not certain. V lost 1 base and J lost 12, with 18 bases in between. Germline CDR1 reads SGHDN; CDR2 reads FVKESK. CDR3 length: 14 residues. The CDR3 here is CASSQAHAISGTFF. The CDR3 bases are TGTGCCAGCAGCCAAGCCCACGCGATATCCGGGACTTTCTTT.

The chain recombines TRBV19 with TRBJ1-1, with D hard to call. The CDR3 has 15 amino acids. Germline V CDR1 and CDR2: LNHDA, SQIVND (reference sequence). The ends were cut back, 0 bases at V and 5 bases at J, with 13 bases in the middle. The CDR3 protein is CASSIDRYRVTEAFF. CDR3 DNA sequence: TGTGCCAGTAGTATAGACCGCTATAGGGTAACTGAAGCTTTCTTT. The whole variable domain, remainder taken from reference TRBV19 and TRBJ1-1, is DGGITQSPKYLFRKEGQNVTLSCEQNLNHDAMYWYRQDPGQGLRLIYYSQIVNDFQKGDIAEGYSVSREKKESFPLTVTSAQKNPTAFYLCASSIDRYRVTEAFFGQGTRLTVV.

This clone was recorded only once. The chain joins TRBV7-2 to TRBJ2-1; weak D call: TRBD1 (6 bases). The germline V gene encodes CDR1 SGHTA and CDR2 FQGNSA. The CDR3 extends over 15 amino acids. The V end was cut by 2 bases, the J end by 5 bases, with 13 bases between. This chain's CDR3 is CASSLIQGTDNEQFF. CDR3 nucleotide sequence: TGTGCCAGCAGCTTAATCCAGGGGACCGACAATGAGCAGTTCTTC.

V and J are TRBV18 and TRBJ1-1; 11 nucleotides line up with TRBD1. CDR3 length equals 15 residues. Per germline, CDR1 KGHSH and CDR2 LQKENI. Losses at the gene ends were 5 bases for V and 6 bases for J; bases not matched to a gene: 8. The CDR3 DNA reads as TGTGCCAGCTCATTTGGACAGGGGGCGCTCGCTGAAGCTTTCTTT. This sequence encodes CASSFGQGALAEAFF.

V gene TRBV4-1 combines with J gene TRBJ2-7; 9 bases fit TRBD1. V lost 1 base to trimming and J lost 3 bases; unmatched junction nucleotides: 4. Germline V gives CDR1 MGHRA, CDR2 YSYEKL. The CDR3 is 15 residues long. The CDR3 region has the DNA TGCGCCAGCAGCCAAGGCGGACAGGGGCTCTACGAGCAGTACTTC. It is translated as CASSQGGQGLYEQYF.

V usage is TRBV11-3 and J usage is TRBJ1-1, with D uncertain. Trimming stripped 4 bases from V and 6 bases from J, with 15 bases between. Germline lookup yields CDR1 SGHNT and CDR2 YENEEA. The CDR3 has 14 residues. CDR3 sequence (DNA): TGTGCCAGCAGCTCAATGTCCGGGGTGGCTGAAGCTTTCTTT. It yields the protein CASSSMSGVAEAFF.

The V call is TRBV6-1, the J call TRBJ2-5, with D perhaps matching TRBD1 (5 bases). V lost 1 base to trimming and J lost 4 bases, with 10 bases between them. Per germline, CDR1 MNHNS and CDR2 SASEGT. The CDR3 contains 14 residues. CDR3 DNA sequence: TGTGCCAGCAGTGAAGAGAGACAGTCAGAGACCCAGTACTTC. Its translation is CASSEERQSETQYF.